The T cell receptor beta chain under discussion was sequenced for a study of shared clonotypes between healthy human individuals. Study context: In total, the donors were two women and a few men aged 18 to 49. Study observations and caveats: What limited the represented genetic and exposure-history diversity was the small number of donors.

Here immunoSEQ multiplex PCR was the method, and the copy in TCRdb shows in-frame clones only, minus some. The table lists roughly 2 million clones, around 95% of them singletons. This clone was seen a single time. Its antigen is unidentified. The V gene's germline CDR1 is LGHNA and CDR2 YNFKEQ. The CDR3 contains 17 residues. Trimming removed 0 bases at V and 0 bases at J, with 9 bases between. The CD4+ fraction was divided into a CD45RA+ naive subset and a CD45RA-negative memory subset. The chain combines TRBV4-2 with TRBJ1-6, with no clear D. The sequenced sample consisted of naive CD4+ T cells sorted from blood. The subset here: CD45RA+ positively selected. This clonotype was sampled from a man aged 18 to 29 in good health. The CDR3: CASSQEAGSSYNSPLHF. CDR3 DNA sequence: TGTGCCAGCAGCCAAGAAGCTGGGAGCTCCTATAATTCACCCCTCCACTTT.